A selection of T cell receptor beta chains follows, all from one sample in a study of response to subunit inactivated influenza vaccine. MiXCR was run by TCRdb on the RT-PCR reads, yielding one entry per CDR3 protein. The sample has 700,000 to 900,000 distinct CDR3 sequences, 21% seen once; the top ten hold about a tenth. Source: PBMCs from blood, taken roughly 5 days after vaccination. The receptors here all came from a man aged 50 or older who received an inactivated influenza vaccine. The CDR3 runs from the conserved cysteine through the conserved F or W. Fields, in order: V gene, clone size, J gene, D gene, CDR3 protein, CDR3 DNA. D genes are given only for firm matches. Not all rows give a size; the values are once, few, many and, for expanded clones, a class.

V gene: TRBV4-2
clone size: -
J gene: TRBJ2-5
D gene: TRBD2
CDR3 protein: CASSQPPGLAGDAETQYF
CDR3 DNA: TGTGCCAGCAGCCAACCCCCGGGACTAGCGGGAGACGCAGAGACCCAGTACTTC

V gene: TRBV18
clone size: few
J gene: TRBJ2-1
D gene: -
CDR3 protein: CASSPLAGRYNEQFF
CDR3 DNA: TGTGCCAGCTCACCACTTGCGGGGAGGTACAATGAGCAGTTCTTC

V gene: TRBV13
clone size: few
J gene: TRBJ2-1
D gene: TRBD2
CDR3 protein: CASSTPNILAGVVYNEQFF
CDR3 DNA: TGTGCCAGCAGCACACCAAACATTCTAGCGGGGGTCGTTTACAATGAGCAGTTCTTC

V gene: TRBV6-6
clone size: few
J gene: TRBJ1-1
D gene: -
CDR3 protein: CASSSDREAFF
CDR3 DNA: TGTGCCAGCAGTTCCGACAGGGAAGCTTTCTTT

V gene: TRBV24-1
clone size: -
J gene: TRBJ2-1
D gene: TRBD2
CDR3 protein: CATSGGLAGEGSYNEQFF
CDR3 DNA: TGTGCCACCAGTGGGGGACTAGCGGGAGAGGGTTCCTACAATGAGCAGTTCTTC

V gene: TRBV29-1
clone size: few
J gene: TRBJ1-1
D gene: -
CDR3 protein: CSGRQTGNTEAFF
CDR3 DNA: TGCAGCGGACGGCAGACAGGAAACACTGAAGCTTTCTTT

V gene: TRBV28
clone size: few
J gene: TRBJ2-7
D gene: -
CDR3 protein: CASSSISRGPNPYEQYF
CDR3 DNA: TGTGCCAGCAGTTCTATTTCCCGCGGACCAAACCCCTACGAGCAGTACTTC

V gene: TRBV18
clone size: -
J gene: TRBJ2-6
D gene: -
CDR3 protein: CASSIDSPLSGANVLTF
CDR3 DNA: TGTGCCAGCTCGATAGACAGTCCCCTCTCTGGGGCCAACGTCCTGACTTTC

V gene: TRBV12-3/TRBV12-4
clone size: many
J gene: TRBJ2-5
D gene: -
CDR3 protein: CASSLDFGVETQYF
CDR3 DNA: TGTGCCAGCAGCCTGGACTTCGGGGTAGAGACCCAGTACTTC

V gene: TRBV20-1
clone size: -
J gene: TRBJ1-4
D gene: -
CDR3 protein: CSARDLGGPPANEKLFF
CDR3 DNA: TGCAGTGCTAGAGATCTAGGGGGACCTCCGGCTAATGAAAAACTGTTTTTT

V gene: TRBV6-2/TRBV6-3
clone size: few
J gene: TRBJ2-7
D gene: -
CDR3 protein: CASSYSGLLLEQYF
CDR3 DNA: TGTGCCAGCAGTTACTCGGGACTCCTACTTGAGCAGTACTTC

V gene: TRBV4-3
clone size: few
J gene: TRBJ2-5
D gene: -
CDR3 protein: CASSQDQQTQYF
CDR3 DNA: TGCGCCAGCAGCCAAGATCAGCAGACCCAGTACTTC

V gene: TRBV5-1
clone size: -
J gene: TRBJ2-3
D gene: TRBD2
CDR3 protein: CASSLGSGSSDTQYF
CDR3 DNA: TGCGCCAGCAGCTTGGGTAGCGGGAGCTCAGATACGCAGTATTTT

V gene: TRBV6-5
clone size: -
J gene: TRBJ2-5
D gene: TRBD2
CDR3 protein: CASSYSGRSSGSYQETQYF
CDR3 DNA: TGTGCCAGCAGTTACTCGGGGCGGTCTAGCGGGAGCTACCAAGAGACCCAGTACTTC

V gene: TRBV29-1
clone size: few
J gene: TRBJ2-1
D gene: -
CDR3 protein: CSVLGGTLRSYNEQFF
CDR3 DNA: TGCAGCGTCCTTGGGGGGACATTACGCTCCTACAATGAGCAGTTCTTC